This is a list of T cell receptor beta chains from one sample in a study of neurological immune-mediated disorders. MiXCR, applied by TCRdb to the 5' RACE reads, yields one record per CDR3 protein. The sample contains roughly 80,000 distinct CDR3 sequences, around 10% of which appear only once. The sequenced sample was PBMCs. Receptor source: a man between 35 and 55 years old in good health. CDR3s include the opening cysteine and the closing phenylalanine or tryptophan. Fields, in order: D gene, V gene, clone size, J gene, CDR3 DNA, CDR3 protein. D genes are given only for firm matches. Clone size appears in some rows only: once, few, many, or a class for an expanded clone.

>NA|TRBV20-1|many|TRBJ2-7
TGCAGTGCTAGGGGGGTGGCGGGTACCTACGAGCAGTACTTC
CSARGVAGTYEQYF
>NA|TRBV12-3/TRBV12-4|many|TRBJ2-3
TGTGCCAGCACTGCATCCCGGGACCAAGGGGATACGCAGTATTTT
CASTASRDQGDTQYF
>TRBD2|TRBV10-3|few|TRBJ2-7
TGTGCCATCAGTGACATTAGCGGGAGTAAGTACGAGCAGTACTTC
CAISDISGSKYEQYF
>TRBD1|TRBV20-1|many|TRBJ2-7
TGCAGTGCACGGACAGGGCCCCCCTACGAGCAGTACTTC
CSARTGPPYEQYF
>TRBD1|TRBV24-1|NA|TRBJ1-5
TGTGCCACCAGTGATGCCGGGACAGGGGAGGGTCAGCCCCAGCATTTT
CATSDAGTGEGQPQHF
>NA|TRBV27|many|TRBJ2-1
TGTGCCAGCAGTCCCTGGACAGATTACAATGAGCAGTTCTTC
CASSPWTDYNEQFF
>NA|TRBV7-9|many|TRBJ2-7
TGTGCCAGCAGCCCAGCAGGGGAAACCTACGAGCAGTACTTC
CASSPAGETYEQYF
>TRBD1|TRBV29-1|many|TRBJ2-7
TGCAGCGTTGGAGGACAGGCCAGTTACGAGCAGTACTTC
CSVGGQASYEQYF
>NA|TRBV11-2|NA|TRBJ1-2
TGTGCCAGCAGCACCACAGGGATCTATGGCTACACCTTC
CASSTTGIYGYTF
>TRBD2|TRBV20-1|many|TRBJ2-1
TGCAGTGCTCTAGGGACTAGCGTAACCTACAATGAGCAGTTCTTC
CSALGTSVTYNEQFF
>NA|TRBV7-3|NA|TRBJ2-1
TGTGCCAGCAGCTTAGGGGCTAGCTGGGCTGAGCAGTTCTTC
CASSLGASWAEQFF
>NA|TRBV10-3|many|TRBJ2-1
TGTGCCATCAGTGAGGATCGGCTGATCTACAATGAGCAGTTCTTC
CAISEDRLIYNEQFF
>NA|TRBV29-1|NA|TRBJ1-1
TGCAGCGTTGATTGGAACACTGAAGCTTTCTTT
CSVDWNTEAFF
>NA|TRBV6-1|many|TRBJ2-1
TGTGCCAGCAGTGAAAATCAGGGATACGAGCAGTTCTTC
CASSENQGYEQFF
>NA|TRBV29-1|many|TRBJ2-7
TGCAGCGTTGAACTACCCCTAATCGGGCCGCAGTACTTC
CSVELPLIGPQYF
>NA|TRBV28|many|TRBJ1-2
TGTGCCAGCAGGGGGGCAAGAGGACCCGTAAACTATGGCTACACCTTC
CASRGARGPVNYGYTF
>NA|TRBV3-1|many|TRBJ2-7
TGTGCCAGCAGCGGCGGGGTGGGCGAGCAGTACTTC
CASSGGVGEQYF
>TRBD1|TRBV20-1|many|TRBJ1-1
TGCAGTGCTAGGCCCTGGGACAGCGAAGCTTTCTTT
CSARPWDSEAFF
>TRBD1|TRBV7-2|many|TRBJ1-6
TGTGCCAGCAGCCCGAAACGGCCAAGACAGGGGCACTCACCCCTCCACTTT
CASSPKRPRQGHSPLHF
>NA|TRBV14|many|TRBJ2-1
TGTGCCAGCAGCCCTTCGAGGTCAGGCCTCAATGAGCAGTTCTTC
CASSPSRSGLNEQFF
>NA|TRBV11-2|many|TRBJ2-1
TGTGCCAGCAGCTTAGTCCCATATGAGCAGTTCTTC
CASSLVPYEQFF
>TRBD2|TRBV4-2|many|TRBJ2-7
TGTGCCAGCAGCCAAATTACACCGGGACTAGCGGGAGTGGGACCCTACGAGCAGTACTTC
CASSQITPGLAGVGPYEQYF
>NA|TRBV10-3|many|TRBJ1-1
TGTGCCATCAGGGGGCAGGCGGGGGCTCCTGAAGCTTTCTTT
CAIRGQAGAPEAFF
>NA|TRBV12-3/TRBV12-4|NA|TRBJ1-1
TGTGCCAGCAGTCCACAGAGGGACACTGAAACTTTCTTT
CASSPQRDTETFF
>NA|TRBV20-1|NA|TRBJ2-3
TGCATTGCCCAGGGGGCGGGAGAGGTTTTCGGCACAGATACGCAGTATTTT
CIAQGAGEVFGTDTQYF
>TRBD1|TRBV27|NA|TRBJ2-5
TGTGCCAGCAGTTACTCAGGGGGCGCATCTGAGACCCAGTACTTC
CASSYSGGASETQYF
>TRBD2|TRBV5-1|NA|TRBJ2-1
TGCGCCAGCAGCGGACTAGCGGGATACCTATCGCACAATGAGCAGTTCTTC
CASSGLAGYLSHNEQFF
>NA|TRBV29-1|many|TRBJ1-1
TGCAGCGCTAGGGAAGGCACTGAAGCTTTCTTT
CSAREGTEAFF
>NA|TRBV27|many|TRBJ1-3
TGTGCCAGCACCTCAGGGTCTGGAAACACCATATATTTT
CASTSGSGNTIYF
>NA|TRBV2|few|TRBJ2-6
TGTGCCAGCAGGGGAATAACAGGAGGCTCTGGGGCCAACGTCCTGACTTTC
CASRGITGGSGANVLTF
>NA|TRBV5-1|many|TRBJ2-7
TGCGCCAGCAGCTTTGGGGTCTCCTACGAGCAGTACTTC
CASSFGVSYEQYF
>TRBD2|TRBV29-1|many|TRBJ2-3
TGCAGCGTCGAGGCGGGAGCCACAGATACGCAGTATTTT
CSVEAGATDTQYF
>NA|TRBV6-6|few|TRBJ2-2
TGTGCCAGCAGTCTTGGTGGGAGTTTGATGCCCGGGGAGCTGTTTTTT
CASSLGGSLMPGELFF
>NA|TRBV7-9|few|TRBJ2-1
TGTGCCAGCAGCCACCCAACGGGTGAGCAGTTCTTC
CASSHPTGEQFF
>TRBD2|TRBV6-6|many|TRBJ2-2
TGTGCCAGCAGCCGCGGGGGGGTGGACACCGGGGAGCTGTTTTTT
CASSRGGVDTGELFF
>NA|TRBV5-1|many|TRBJ2-5
TGCGCCAGCAGCTTGCTCGGTAATACGGAGACCCAGTACTTC
CASSLLGNTETQYF
>NA|TRBV12-3/TRBV12-4|many|TRBJ1-5
TGTGCCAGCAGTTTATCGCGGGCAGGGGTCAATCAGCCCCAGCATTTT
CASSLSRAGVNQPQHF
>TRBD1|TRBV29-1|many|TRBJ2-5
TGCAGCGCTACAGGGGCAGGGGAGACCCAGTACTTC
CSATGAGETQYF
>NA|TRBV7-9|many|TRBJ1-2
TGTGCCAGCAGCTTAAAAAGAGAGGGTACCAACTATGGCTACACCTTC
CASSLKREGTNYGYTF
>TRBD1|TRBV20-1|many|TRBJ2-3
TGCAGTGCTAGACATTACAGGGGCCCCGGCGGCACAGATACGCAGTATTTT
CSARHYRGPGGTDTQYF
>TRBD2|TRBV4-1|NA|TRBJ2-1
TGCGCCAGCAGCCAAGGACTAGCCCCTTACAATGAGCAGTTCTTC
CASSQGLAPYNEQFF
>NA|TRBV7-9|NA|TRBJ2-1
TGTGCCAGCAGCCCCACTTTAATTTCGGAGTGGTTCTTC
CASSPTLISEWFF
>NA|TRBV10-3|many|TRBJ1-1
TGTGCCATCACCAGGACTGAGAACACTGAAGCTTTCTTT
CAITRTENTEAFF
>NA|TRBV5-1|many|TRBJ1-5
TGCGCCAGCAGCTTGGCGGGAGCTAGCAATCAGCCCCAGCATTTT
CASSLAGASNQPQHF
>NA|TRBV5-1|many|TRBJ2-6
TGCGCCAGCAGCCCGTTAACTGGGGCCAACGTCCTGACTTTC
CASSPLTGANVLTF
>NA|TRBV5-1|many|TRBJ1-1
TGCGCCAGCAGCTTGGCAGGGATCACAAGCACTGAAGCTTTCTTT
CASSLAGITSTEAFF
>NA|TRBV20-1|many|TRBJ2-2
TGCAGTGCTGAGGAAACGAACACCGGGGAGCTGTTTTTT
CSAEETNTGELFF
>NA|TRBV3-1|NA|TRBJ2-1
TGTGCCAGCAGCCAAGAACGGACCGATCGGAATGAGCAGTTCTTC
CASSQERTDRNEQFF
>NA|TRBV6-2/TRBV6-3|many|TRBJ2-1
TGTGCCAGCAGTTACCCCGGAGGCAACAATGAGCAGTTCTTC
CASSYPGGNNEQFF
>NA|TRBV20-1|many|TRBJ2-7
TGCAGTGCTACCTCGGCAGGGGGGGGGAACTACGAGCAGTACTTC
CSATSAGGGNYEQYF
>NA|TRBV10-3|many|TRBJ2-1
TGTGCCATCAGTGAGCGGGGACCACTAGGAGGGGAGCAGTTCTTC
CAISERGPLGGEQFF